This TCR beta chain was profiled in a study of T cell responses to AZD1222 COVID-19 vaccine. About the research overall: Second-dose groups at about 4 or about 12 weeks were pooled. Study-wide points: Only 5 or 6 AZD1222 recipients tested seropositive at baseline. Clonal diversity may have been underestimated in mostly white British donors.

Assay used: immunoSEQ multiplex PCR; TCRdb lists only in-frame clones, some missing. The repertoire holds some 160,000 clones, with 85% to 95% as singletons. V shed 0 bases and J shed 2 bases, with 16 bases lying between them. CDR3 length: 17 amino acids. Germline CDR1 is SGDLS and CDR2 is YYNGEE. Points on this clone: Antigen specificity is unknown.

The source of this sequence is an adult in good health. The chain joins TRBV9 to TRBJ2-3; D is undetermined. Specimen: peripheral blood, collected on day 0 of AZD1222 vaccination. The CDR3, as DNA: TGTGCCAGCAGCGTAGACGACATTAGGGCCACCACAGATACGCAGTATTTT. This gives the protein CASSVDDIRATTDTQYF.